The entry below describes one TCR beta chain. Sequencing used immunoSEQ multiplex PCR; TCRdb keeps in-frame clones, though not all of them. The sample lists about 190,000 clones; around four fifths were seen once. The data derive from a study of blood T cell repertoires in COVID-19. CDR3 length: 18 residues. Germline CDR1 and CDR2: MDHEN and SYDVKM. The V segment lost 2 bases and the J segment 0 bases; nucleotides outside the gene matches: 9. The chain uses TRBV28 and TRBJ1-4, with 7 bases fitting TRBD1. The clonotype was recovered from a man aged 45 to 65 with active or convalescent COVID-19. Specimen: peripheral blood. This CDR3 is CASSLHRGLPATNEKLFF. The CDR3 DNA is TGTGCCAGCAGTTTACACAGGGGCCTACCAGCAACTAATGAAAAACTGTTTTTT.